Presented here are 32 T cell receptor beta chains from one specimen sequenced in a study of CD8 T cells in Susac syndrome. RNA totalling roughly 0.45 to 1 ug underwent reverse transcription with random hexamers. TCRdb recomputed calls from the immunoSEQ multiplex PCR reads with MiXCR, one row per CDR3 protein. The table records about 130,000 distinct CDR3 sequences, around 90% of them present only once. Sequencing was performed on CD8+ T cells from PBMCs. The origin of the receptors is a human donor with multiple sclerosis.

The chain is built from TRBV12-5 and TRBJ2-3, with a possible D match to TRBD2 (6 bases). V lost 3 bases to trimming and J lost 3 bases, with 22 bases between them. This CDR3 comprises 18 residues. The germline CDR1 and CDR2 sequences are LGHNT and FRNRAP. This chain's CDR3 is CASGFGFGGTPPTDTQYF. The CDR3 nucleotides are TGTGCTAGTGGTTTTGGGTTCGGCGGGACGCCCCCGACAGATACGCAGTATTTT. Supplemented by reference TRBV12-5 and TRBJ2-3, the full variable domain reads DARVTQTPRHKVTEMGQEVTMRCQPILGHNTVFWYRQTMMQGLELLAYFRNRAPLDDSGMPKDRFSAEMPDATLATLKIQPSEPRDSAVYFCASGFGFGGTPPTDTQYFGPGTRLTVL.

The chain's CDR3 is CASSVADTSSYEQYF. CDR3 nucleotides: TGTGCCAGCAGCGTAGCAGATACTAGCTCCTACGAGCAGTACTTC. The chain has TRBV9 and TRBJ2-7; TRBD2 is a possible D gene (5 bases). Per germline, CDR1 SGDLS and CDR2 YYNGEE. This CDR3 has 15 residues. With 0 bases removed from V and 0 bases from J, the gap between germline ends came to 10 bases.

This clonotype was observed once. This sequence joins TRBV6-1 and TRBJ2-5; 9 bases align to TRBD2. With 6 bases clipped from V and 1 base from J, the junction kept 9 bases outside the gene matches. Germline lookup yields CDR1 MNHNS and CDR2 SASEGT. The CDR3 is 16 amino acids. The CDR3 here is CASSSGLASSQETQYF. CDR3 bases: TGTGCCAGCAGCTCCGGACTAGCGAGCAGCCAAGAGACCCAGTACTTC.

The CDR3 region is CASSRLQGEQYF. The DNA for the CDR3 is TGTGCCAGCAGCCGTCTCCAGGGCGAGCAGTACTTC. This chain connects TRBV7-9 to TRBJ2-7; a possible D gene is TRBD1 (5 bases). CDR1 SEHNR and CDR2 FQNEAQ come from the germline V gene (reference sequence). The CDR3 sequence is 12 residues long. Trimming pared 5 bases from V and 6 bases from J, leaving 11 bases between.

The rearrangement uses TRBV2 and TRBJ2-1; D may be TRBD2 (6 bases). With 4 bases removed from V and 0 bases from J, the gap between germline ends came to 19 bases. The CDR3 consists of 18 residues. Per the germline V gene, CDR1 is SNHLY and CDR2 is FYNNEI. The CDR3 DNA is TGTGCCAGCAGTGGACCCCCAAGGAGGGCCATCTCCTACAATGAGCAGTTCTTC. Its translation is CASSGPPRRAISYNEQFF.

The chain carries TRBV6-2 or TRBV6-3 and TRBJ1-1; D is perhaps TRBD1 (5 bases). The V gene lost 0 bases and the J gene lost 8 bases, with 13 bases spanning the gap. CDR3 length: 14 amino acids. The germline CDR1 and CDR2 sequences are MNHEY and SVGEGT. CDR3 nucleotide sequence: TGTGCCAGCAGTTACTCTCTAGGGACCCCAGAAGCTTTCTTT. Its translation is CASSYSLGTPEAFF.

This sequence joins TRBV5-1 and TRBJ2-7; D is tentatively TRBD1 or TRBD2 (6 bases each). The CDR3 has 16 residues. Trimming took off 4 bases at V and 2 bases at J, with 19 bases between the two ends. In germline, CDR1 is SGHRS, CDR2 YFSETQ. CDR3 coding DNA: TGCGCCAGCAGCCTGCTTAAGGGGGGTAAGGCCTACGAGCAGTACTTC. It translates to CASSLLKGGKAYEQYF.

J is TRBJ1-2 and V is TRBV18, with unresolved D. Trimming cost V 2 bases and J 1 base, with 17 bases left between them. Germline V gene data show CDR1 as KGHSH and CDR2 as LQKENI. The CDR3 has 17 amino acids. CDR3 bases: TGTGCCAGCTCACCAAGAGGAGGGCGATGGGGTAACTATGGCTACACCTTC. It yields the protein CASSPRGGRWGNYGYTF.

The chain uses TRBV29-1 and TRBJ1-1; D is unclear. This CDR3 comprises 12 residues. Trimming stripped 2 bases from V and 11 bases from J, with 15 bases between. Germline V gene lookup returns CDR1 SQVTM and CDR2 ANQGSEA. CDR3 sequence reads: CSVEPSEGLAFF. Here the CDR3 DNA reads TGCAGCGTTGAACCTTCAGAAGGGTTGGCTTTCTTT.

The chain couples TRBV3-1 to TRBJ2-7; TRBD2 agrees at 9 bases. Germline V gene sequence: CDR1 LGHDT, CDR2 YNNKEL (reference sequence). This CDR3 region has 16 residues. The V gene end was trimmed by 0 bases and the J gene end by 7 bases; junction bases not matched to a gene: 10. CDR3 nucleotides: TGTGCCAGCAGCCAAGACCCAGGTGGGCTAGCGGGAGAGCAGTACTTC. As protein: CASSQDPGGLAGEQYF.

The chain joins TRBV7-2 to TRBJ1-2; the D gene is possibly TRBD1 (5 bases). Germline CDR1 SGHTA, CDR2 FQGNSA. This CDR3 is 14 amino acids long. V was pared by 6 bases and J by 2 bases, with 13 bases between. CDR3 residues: CASSSQGENYGYTF. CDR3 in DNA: TGTGCCAGCAGTTCCCAAGGGGAAAACTATGGCTACACCTTC.

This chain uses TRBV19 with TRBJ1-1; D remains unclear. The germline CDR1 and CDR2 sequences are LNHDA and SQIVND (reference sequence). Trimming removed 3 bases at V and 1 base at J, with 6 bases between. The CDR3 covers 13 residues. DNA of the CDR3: TGTGCCAGTAGTATTTGGGCGAACACTGAAGCTTTCTTT. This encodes CASSIWANTEAFF.

CDR3 DNA sequence: TGTGCCAGTAGTATAGGGGTTAGCTCCCTGGACGAGCAGTACTTC. Translation gives CASSIGVSSLDEQYF. The chain has TRBV19 and TRBJ2-7; D unclear. Trimming removed 1 base at V and 5 bases at J, with 15 bases between. This CDR3 has 15 residues. Germline V gene data show CDR1 as LNHDA and CDR2 as SQIVND (reference sequence).

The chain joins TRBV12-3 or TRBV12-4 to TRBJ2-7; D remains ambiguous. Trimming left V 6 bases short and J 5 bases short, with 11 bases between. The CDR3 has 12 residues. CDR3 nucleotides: TGTGCCAGCAGCTTCCTAACCCACGAGCAGTACTTC. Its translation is CASSFLTHEQYF.

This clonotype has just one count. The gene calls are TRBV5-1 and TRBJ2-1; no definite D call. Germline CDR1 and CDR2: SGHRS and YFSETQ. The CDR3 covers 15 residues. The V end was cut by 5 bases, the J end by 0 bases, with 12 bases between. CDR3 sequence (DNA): TGCGCCAGCAGTTCGCGGACGAGCTCCTACAATGAGCAGTTCTTC. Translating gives CASSSRTSSYNEQFF.

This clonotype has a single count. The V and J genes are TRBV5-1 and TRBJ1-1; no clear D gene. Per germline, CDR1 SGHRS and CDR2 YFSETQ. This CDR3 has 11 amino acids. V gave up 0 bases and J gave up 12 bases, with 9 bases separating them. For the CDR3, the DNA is TGCGCCAGCAGCTTGGGGACCGGGACTTTCTTT. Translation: CASSLGTGTFF.

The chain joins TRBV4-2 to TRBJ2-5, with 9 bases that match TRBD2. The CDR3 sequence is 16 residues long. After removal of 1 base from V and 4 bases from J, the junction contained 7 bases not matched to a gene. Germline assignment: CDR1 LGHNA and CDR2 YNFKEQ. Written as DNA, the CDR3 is TGTGCCAGCAGCCAAGGGGTGCGGGAGGGCCGAGAGACCCAGTACTTC. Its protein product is CASSQGVREGRETQYF.

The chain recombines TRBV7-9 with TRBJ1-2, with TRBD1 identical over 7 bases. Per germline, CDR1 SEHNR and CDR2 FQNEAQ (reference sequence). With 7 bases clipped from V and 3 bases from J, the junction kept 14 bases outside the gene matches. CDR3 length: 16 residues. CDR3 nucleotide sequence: TGTGCCAGCACCCCTCACGCCGGGACAGCCGACTATGGCTACACCTTC. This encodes CASTPHAGTADYGYTF.

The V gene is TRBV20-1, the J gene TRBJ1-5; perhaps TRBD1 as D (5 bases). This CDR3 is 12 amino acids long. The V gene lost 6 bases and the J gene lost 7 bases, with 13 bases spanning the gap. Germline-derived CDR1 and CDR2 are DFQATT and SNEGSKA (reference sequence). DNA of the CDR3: TGCAGTGCAGAGGGGTATTGGCAGCCCCAGCATTTT. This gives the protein CSAEGYWQPQHF.

CDR3 sequence reads: CASSFLDHRSTDTQYF. As DNA, the CDR3 is TGTGCCAGCAGTTTTCTGGACCATCGGAGCACAGATACGCAGTATTTT. The V and J genes are TRBV12-3 or TRBV12-4 and TRBJ2-3, with unresolved D. Trimming pared 3 bases from V and 0 bases from J, leaving 13 bases between. This CDR3 has 16 residues.

The CDR3, as DNA: TGTGCCAGCAGTAAACAGGGGGAGAATGGGGAGCTGTTTTTT. Protein product: CASSKQGENGELFF. This chain links TRBV28 with TRBJ2-2, with TRBD1 matching 8 bases. The J segment lost 8 bases and the V segment lost 5 bases, leaving 7 bases of the junction unmatched. CDR3 length: 14 amino acids. CDR1 and CDR2 (germline): MDHEN, SYDVKM. The entire variable domain, with the rest obtained from reference TRBV28 and TRBJ2-2, is as follows: DVKVTQSSRYLVKRTGEKVFLECVQDMDHENMFWYRQDPGLGLRLIYFSYDVKMKEKGDIPEGYSVSREKKERFSLILESASTNQTSMYLCASSKQGENGELFFGEGSRLTVL.

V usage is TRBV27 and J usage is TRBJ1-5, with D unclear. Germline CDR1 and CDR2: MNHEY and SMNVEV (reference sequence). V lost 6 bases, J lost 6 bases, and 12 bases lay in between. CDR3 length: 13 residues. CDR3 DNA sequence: TGTGCCAGCAGCCGCCACATAAGTCAGCCCCAGCATTTT. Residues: CASSRHISQPQHF.

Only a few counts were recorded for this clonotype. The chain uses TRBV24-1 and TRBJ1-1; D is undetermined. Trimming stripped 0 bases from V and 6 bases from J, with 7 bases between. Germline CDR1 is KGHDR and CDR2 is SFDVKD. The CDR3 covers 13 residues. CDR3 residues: CATSDLLGSEAFF. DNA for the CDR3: TGTGCCACCAGTGATTTGCTGGGCTCTGAAGCTTTCTTT.

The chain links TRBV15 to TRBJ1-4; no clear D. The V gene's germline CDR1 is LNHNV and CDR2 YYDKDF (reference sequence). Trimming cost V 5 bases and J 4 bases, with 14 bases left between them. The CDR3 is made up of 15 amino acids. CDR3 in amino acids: CATSGLRLVNEKLFF. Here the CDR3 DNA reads TGTGCCACCAGCGGGCTCCGGTTAGTTAATGAAAAACTGTTTTTT.

The CDR3 coding sequence is TGCGCCAGCAGCTTGGCCAGGGACACGGCGAACACCGGGGAGCTGTTTTTT. This translates into CASSLARDTANTGELFF. The chain links TRBV5-1 to TRBJ2-2; a weak D match, TRBD1 (6 bases). CDR1 SGHRS and CDR2 YFSETQ come from the germline V gene. This CDR3 has 17 amino acids. Trimming took off 0 bases at V and 0 bases at J, with 12 bases between the two ends.

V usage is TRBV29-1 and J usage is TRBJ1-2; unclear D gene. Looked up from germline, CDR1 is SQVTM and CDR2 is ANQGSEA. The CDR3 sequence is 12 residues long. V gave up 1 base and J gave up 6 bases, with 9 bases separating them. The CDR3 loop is CSVEGSGNGYTF. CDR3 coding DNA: TGCAGCGTTGAAGGGTCGGGGAATGGCTACACCTTC.

The CDR3 DNA is TGTGCCAGCAGCCCCTTCGACCAGCGGGAGAGCTACAATGAGCAGTTCTTC. This encodes CASSPFDQRESYNEQFF. The rearrangement joins TRBV7-9 to TRBJ2-1; 8 bases line up with TRBD2. Looked up from germline, CDR1 is SEHNR and CDR2 is FQNEAQ (reference sequence). The CDR3 sequence is 17 residues long. V shed 5 bases and J 3 bases; nucleotides not matched to a gene: 12.

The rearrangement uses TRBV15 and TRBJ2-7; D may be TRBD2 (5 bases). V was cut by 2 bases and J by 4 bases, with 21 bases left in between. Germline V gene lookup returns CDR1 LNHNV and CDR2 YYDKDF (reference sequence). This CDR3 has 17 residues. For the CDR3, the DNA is TGTGCCACCAGCAGACCCTTCCAGTCCGAGGGCGGGTACGAGCAGTACTTC. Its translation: CATSRPFQSEGGYEQYF.

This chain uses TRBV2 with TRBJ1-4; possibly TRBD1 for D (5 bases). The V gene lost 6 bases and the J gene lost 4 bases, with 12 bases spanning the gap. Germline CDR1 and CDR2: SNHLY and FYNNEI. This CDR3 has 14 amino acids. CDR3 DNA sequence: TGTGCCAGCAGGGGAGGGACGGTTAATGAAAAACTGTTTTTT. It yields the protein CASRGGTVNEKLFF.

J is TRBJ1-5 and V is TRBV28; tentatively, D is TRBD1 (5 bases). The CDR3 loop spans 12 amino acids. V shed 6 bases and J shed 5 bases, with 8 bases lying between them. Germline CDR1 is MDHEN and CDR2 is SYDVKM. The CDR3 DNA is TGTGCCAGCAGGGGGGTGGATCAGCCCCAGCATTTT. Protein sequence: CASRGVDQPQHF.

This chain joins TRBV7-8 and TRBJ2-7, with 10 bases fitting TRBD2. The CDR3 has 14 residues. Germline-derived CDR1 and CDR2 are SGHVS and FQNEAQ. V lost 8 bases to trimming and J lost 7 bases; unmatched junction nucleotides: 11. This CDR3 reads CASGGSGRATEQYF. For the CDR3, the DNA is TGTGCCAGCGGGGGGAGCGGGAGGGCCACAGAGCAGTACTTC. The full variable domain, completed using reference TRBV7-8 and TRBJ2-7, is GAGVSQSPRYKVAKRGQDVALRCDPISGHVSLFWYQQALGQGPEFLTYFQNEAQLDKSGLPSDRFFAERPEGSVSTLKIQRTQQEDSAVYLCASGGSGRATEQYFGPGTRLTVT.

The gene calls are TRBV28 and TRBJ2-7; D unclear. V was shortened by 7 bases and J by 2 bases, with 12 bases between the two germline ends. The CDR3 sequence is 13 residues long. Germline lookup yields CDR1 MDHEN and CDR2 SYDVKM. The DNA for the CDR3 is TGTGCCAGCAAAACTCCCACGGCCTACGAGCAGTACTTC. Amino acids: CASKTPTAYEQYF.